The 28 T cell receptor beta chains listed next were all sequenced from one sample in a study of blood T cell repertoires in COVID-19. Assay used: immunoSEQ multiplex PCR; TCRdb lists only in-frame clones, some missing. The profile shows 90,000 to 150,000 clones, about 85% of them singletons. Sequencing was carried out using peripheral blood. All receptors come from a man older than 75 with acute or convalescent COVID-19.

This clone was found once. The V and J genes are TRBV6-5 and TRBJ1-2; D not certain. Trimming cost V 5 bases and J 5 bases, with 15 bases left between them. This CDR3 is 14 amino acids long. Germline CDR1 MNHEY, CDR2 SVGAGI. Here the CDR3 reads CASSPRVAFYGYTF. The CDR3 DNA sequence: TGTGCCAGCAGTCCCCGGGTCGCTTTTTATGGCTACACCTTC.

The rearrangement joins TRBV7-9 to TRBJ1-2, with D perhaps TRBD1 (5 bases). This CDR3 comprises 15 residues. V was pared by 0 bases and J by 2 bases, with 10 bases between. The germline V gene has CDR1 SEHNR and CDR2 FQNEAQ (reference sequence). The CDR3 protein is CASSLAGGPNYGYTF. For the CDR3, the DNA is TGTGCCAGCAGCTTAGCGGGGGGACCGAACTATGGCTACACCTTC.

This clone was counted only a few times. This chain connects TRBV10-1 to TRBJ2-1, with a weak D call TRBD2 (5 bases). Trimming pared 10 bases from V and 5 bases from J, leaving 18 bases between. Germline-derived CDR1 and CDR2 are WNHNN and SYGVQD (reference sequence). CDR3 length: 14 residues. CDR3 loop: CAITRKRMHNEQFF. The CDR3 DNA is TGCGCCATTACGAGGAAGCGGATGCACAATGAGCAGTTCTTC.

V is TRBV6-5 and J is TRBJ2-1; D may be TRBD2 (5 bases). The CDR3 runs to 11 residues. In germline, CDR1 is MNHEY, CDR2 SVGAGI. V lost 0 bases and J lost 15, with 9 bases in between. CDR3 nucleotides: TGTGCCAGCAGTTACTCTGGGGAGTGGTTCTTC. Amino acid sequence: CASSYSGEWFF.

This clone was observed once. Written as DNA, the CDR3 is TGTGCCAGCAGCTCGGGGGGGATAGGAGAGACCCAGTACTTC. Its protein is CASSSGGIGETQYF. The chain joins TRBV7-3 to TRBJ2-5; 8 bases map to TRBD2. The germline gives CDR1 SGHTA, CDR2 FQGTGA. The CDR3 extends over 14 amino acids. V lost 4 bases and J lost 4; bases outside the gene matches: 5.

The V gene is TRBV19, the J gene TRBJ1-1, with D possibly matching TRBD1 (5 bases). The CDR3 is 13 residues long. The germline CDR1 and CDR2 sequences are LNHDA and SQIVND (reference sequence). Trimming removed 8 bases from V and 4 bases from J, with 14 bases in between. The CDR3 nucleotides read TGTGCCAGTTCCCAGCAGGGAGGCACTGAAGCTTTCTTT. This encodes CASSQQGGTEAFF. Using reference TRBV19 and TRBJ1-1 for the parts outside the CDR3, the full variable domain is DGGITQSPKYLFRKEGQNVTLSCEQNLNHDAMYWYRQDPGQGLRLIYYSQIVNDFQKGDIAEGYSVSREKKESFPLTVTSAQKNPTAFYLCASSQQGGTEAFFGQGTRLTVV.

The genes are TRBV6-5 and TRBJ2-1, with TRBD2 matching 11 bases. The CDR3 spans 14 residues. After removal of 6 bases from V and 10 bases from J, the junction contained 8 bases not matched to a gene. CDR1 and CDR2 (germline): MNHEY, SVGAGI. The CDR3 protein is CASRGSGRAGEQFF. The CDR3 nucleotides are TGTGCCAGCAGAGGTAGCGGGAGGGCCGGGGAGCAGTTCTTC.

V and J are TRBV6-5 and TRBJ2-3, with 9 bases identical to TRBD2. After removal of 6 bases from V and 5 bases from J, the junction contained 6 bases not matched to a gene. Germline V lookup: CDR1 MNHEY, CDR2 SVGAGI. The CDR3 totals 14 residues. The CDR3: CASRSGRLGDTQYF. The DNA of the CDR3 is TGTGCCAGCAGGAGCGGGAGGCTGGGAGATACGCAGTATTTT.

The CDR3 sequence: CASSATWFSYEQYF. The CDR3 nucleotides are TGTGCCAGCAGTGCCACTTGGTTTTCCTACGAGCAGTACTTC. The rearrangement joins TRBV2 to TRBJ2-7; D is uncertain. Germline V gene data show CDR1 as SNHLY and CDR2 as FYNNEI. Trimming removed 4 bases at V and 1 base at J, with 11 bases between. This CDR3 comprises 14 residues.

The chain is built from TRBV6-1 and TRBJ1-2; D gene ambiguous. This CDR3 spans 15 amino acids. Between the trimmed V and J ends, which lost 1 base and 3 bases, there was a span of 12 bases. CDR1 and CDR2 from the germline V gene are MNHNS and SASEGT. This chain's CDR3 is CASSEGGAQHYGYTF. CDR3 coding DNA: TGTGCCAGCAGTGAAGGCGGAGCGCAACACTATGGCTACACCTTC.

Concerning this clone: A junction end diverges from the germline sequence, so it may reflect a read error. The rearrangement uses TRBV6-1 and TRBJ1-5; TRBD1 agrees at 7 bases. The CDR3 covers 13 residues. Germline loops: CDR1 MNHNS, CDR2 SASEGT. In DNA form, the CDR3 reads TGTGCCAGCAGTGAAACTGGACAGGTGCTCGTGAATTTT. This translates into CASSETGQVLVNF.

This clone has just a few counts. CDR3 sequence: CASSEVQTDTQYF. The CDR3, as DNA: TGTGCCAGCAGTGAAGTCCAGACAGATACGCAGTATTTT. V is TRBV6-1 and J is TRBJ2-3; no clear D gene. CDR3 length: 13 residues. Trimming removed 1 base at V and 3 bases at J, with 5 bases between. Germline lookup yields CDR1 MNHNS and CDR2 SASEGT.

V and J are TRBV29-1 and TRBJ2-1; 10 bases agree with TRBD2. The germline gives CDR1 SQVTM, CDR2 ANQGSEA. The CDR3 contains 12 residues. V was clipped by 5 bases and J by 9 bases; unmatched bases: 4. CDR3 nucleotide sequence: TGCAGCGTTAGCGGGGGGGCCGTTGAGCAGTTCTTC. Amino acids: CSVSGGAVEQFF.

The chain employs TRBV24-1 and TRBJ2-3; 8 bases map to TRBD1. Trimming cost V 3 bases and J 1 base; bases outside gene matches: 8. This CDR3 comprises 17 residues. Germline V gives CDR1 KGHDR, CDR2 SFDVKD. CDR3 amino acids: CATSDPGPTGGTDTQYF. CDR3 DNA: TGTGCCACCAGTGATCCTGGGCCGACAGGGGGCACAGATACGCAGTATTTT.

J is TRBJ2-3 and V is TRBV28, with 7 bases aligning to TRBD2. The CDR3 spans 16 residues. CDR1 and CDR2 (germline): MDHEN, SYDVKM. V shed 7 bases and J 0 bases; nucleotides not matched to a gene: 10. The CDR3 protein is CASTSGALGSTDTQYF. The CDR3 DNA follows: TGTGCCAGCACAAGCGGGGCCTTAGGAAGCACAGATACGCAGTATTTT.

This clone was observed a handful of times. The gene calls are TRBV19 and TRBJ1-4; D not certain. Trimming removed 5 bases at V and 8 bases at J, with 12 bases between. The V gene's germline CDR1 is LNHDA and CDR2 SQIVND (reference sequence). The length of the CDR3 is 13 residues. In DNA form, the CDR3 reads TGTGCCAGTAGTGGTGGCGCGAGGGAAAAACTGTTTTTT. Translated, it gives CASSGGAREKLFF.

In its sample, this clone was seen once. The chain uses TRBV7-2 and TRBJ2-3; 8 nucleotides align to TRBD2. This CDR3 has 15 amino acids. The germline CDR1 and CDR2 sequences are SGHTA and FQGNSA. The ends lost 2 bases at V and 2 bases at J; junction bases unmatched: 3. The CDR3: CASSLTSGHTDTQYF. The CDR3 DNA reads TGTGCCAGCAGCTTAACTAGCGGTCACACAGATACGCAGTATTTT.

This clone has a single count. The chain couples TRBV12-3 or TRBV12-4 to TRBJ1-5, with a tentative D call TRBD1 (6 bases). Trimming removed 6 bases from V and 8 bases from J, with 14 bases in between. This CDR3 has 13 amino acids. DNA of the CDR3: TGTGCCAGCAGGCTCCAGGGGATGGAGCCCCAGCATTTT. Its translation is CASRLQGMEPQHF.

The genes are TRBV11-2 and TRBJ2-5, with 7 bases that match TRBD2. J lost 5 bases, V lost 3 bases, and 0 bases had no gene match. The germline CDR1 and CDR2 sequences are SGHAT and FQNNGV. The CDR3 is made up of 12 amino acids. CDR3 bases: TGTGCCAGCAGCTTGCGGGGGGAGACCCAGTACTTC. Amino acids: CASSLRGETQYF.

The DNA of the CDR3 is TGTGCCAGCAGCTTCCGACTTAGGTCGGCAACTAATGAAAAACTGTTTTTT. The encoded protein is CASSFRLRSATNEKLFF. The rearrangement uses TRBV5-5 and TRBJ1-4; D not certain. V lost 2 bases and J lost 0, with 14 bases in between. The germline CDR1 and CDR2 sequences are SGHKS and YYEKEE (reference sequence). The CDR3 has 17 residues.

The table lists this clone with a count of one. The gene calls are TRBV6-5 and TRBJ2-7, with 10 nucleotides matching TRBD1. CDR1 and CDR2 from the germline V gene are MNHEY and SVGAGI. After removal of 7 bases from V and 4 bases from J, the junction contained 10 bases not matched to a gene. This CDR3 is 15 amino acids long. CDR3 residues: CASKRDRGNRYEQYF. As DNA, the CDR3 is TGTGCCAGCAAACGGGACAGGGGAAACAGGTACGAGCAGTACTTC.

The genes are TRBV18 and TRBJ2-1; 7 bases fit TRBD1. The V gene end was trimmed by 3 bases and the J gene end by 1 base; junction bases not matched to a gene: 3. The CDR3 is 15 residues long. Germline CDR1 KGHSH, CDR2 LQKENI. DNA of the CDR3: TGTGCCAGCTCACCCGGGACAGCTTCCTACAATGAGCAGTTCTTC. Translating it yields CASSPGTASYNEQFF.

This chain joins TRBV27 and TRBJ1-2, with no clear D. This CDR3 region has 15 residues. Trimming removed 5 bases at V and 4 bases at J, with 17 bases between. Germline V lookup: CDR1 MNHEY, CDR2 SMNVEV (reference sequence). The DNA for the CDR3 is TGTGCCAGCAGTACGGACGGGTGGAGGGCCTATGGCTACACCTTC. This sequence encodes CASSTDGWRAYGYTF.

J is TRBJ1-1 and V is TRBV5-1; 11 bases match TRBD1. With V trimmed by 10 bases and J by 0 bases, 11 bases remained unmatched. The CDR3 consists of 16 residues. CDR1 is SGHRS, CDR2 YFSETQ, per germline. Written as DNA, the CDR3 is TGCGCCTCAAGGACAGGGGGCAGTGGGGTGAACACTGAAGCTTTCTTT. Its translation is CASRTGGSGVNTEAFF.

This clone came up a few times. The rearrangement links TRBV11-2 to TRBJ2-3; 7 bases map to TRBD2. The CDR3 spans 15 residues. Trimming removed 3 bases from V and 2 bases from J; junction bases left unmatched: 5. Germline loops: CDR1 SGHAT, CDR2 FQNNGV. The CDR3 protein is CASSLGGTNTDTQYF. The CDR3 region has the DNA TGTGCCAGCAGCTTGGGCGGGACTAACACAGATACGCAGTATTTT.

Here the CDR3 reads CASSLAGALTEAFF. The DNA for the CDR3 is TGTGCCAGCAGCTTGGCAGGGGCGCTCACTGAAGCTTTCTTT. V gene TRBV5-6 combines with J gene TRBJ1-1; a possible D gene is TRBD1 (6 bases). Germline CDR1 and CDR2: SGHDT and YYEEEE. This CDR3 spans 14 amino acids. With 0 bases removed from V and 4 bases from J, the gap between germline ends came to 10 bases.

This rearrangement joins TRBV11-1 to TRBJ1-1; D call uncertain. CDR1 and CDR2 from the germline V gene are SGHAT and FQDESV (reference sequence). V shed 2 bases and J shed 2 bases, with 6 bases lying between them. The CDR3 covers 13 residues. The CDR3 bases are TGTGCCAGCAGCTTAACGGGAAACACTGAAGCTTTCTTT. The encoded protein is CASSLTGNTEAFF.

The DNA of the CDR3 is TGTGCCAGCAGCCAAGATAGAACAGGACCCGTTTACGAGCAGTACTTC. Translated: CASSQDRTGPVYEQYF. V is TRBV3-1 (or the pseudogene TRBV3-2) and J is TRBJ2-7, with D possibly matching TRBD1 (5 bases). The germline V and J ends were trimmed by 0 bases and 4 bases, with 16 bases remaining between them. The CDR3 loop spans 16 amino acids. From germline, CDR1 is LGHDT and CDR2 YNNKEL (reference sequence).